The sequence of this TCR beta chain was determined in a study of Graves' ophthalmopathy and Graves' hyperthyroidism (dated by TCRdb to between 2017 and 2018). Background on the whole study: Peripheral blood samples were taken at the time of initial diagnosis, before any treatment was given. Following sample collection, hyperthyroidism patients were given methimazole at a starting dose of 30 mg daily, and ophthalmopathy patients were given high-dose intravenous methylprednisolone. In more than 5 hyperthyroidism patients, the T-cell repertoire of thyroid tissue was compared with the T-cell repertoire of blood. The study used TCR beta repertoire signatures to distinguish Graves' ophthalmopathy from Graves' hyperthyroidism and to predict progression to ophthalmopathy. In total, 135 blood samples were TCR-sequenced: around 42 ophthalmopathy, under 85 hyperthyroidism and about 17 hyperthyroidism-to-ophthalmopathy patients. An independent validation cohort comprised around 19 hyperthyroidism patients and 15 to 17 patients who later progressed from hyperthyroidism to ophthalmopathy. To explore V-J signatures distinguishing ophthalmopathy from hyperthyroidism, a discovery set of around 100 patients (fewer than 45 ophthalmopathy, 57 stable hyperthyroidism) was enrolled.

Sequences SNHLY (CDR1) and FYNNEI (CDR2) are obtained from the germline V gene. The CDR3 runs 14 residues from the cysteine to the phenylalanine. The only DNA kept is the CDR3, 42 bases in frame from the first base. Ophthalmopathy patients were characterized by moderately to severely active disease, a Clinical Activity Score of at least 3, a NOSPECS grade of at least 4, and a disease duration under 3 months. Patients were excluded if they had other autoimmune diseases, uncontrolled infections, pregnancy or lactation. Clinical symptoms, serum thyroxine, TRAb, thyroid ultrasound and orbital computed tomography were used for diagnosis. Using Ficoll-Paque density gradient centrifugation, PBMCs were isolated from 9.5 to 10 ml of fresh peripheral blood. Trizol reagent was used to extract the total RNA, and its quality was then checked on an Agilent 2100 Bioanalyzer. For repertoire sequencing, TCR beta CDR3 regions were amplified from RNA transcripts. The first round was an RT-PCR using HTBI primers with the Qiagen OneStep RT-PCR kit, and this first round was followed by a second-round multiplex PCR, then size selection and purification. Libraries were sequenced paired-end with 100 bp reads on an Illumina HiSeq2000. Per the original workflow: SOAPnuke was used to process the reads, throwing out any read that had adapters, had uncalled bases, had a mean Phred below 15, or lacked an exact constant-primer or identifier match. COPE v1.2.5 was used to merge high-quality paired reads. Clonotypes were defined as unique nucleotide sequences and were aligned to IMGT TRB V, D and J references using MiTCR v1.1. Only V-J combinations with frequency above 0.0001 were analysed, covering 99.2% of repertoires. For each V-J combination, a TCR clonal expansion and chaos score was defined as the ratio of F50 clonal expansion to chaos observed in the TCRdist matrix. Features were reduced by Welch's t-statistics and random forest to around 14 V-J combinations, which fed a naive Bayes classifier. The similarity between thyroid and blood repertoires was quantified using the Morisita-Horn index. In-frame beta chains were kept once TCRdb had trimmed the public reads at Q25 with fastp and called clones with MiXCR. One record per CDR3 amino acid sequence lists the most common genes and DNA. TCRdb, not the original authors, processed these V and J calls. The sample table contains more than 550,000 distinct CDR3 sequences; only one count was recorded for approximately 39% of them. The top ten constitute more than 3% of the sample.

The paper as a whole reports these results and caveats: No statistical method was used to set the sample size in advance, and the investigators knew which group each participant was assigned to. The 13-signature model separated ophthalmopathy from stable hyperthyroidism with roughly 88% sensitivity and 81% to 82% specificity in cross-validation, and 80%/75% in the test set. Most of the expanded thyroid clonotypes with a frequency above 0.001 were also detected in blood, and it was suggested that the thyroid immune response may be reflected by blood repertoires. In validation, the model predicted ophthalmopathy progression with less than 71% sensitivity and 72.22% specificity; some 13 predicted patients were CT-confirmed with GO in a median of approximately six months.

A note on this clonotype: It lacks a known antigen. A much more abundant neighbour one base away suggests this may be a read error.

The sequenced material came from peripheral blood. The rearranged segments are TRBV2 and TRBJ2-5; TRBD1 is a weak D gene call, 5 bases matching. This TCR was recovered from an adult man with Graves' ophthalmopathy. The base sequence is TGTGCCGGCAGTGAAATGACAGCCCAAGAGACCCAGTACTTC. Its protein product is CAGSEMTAQETQYF.